The 25 T cell receptor beta chains below were found in one sample sequenced in a study of spatial heterogeneity in lung cancer. Time point indicated: sample taken at primary tumor resection. From tumor, nontumor lung or frozen PBMC, whole RNA was taken unsorted for sequencing. TCRdb redid the calling of the 5' RACE reads with MiXCR, one entry per CDR3 protein. The table has some 50,000 distinct CDR3 sequences, 6% to 9.5% seen once; the top ten hold roughly an eighth. The specimen comprised PBMCs, sampled at surgery. The receptors stem from a female donor with early-stage non-small cell lung cancer.

This clonotype was seen at least ten times. The chain employs TRBV7-9 and TRBJ1-1; D might be TRBD1 (5 bases). The CDR3 length is 13 residues. The germline V gene encodes CDR1 SEHNR and CDR2 FQNEAQ (reference sequence). Trimming took off 4 bases at V and 1 base at J, with 7 bases between the two ends. The CDR3 nucleotides are TGTGCCAGCAGCTCCGGACAGAACACTGAAGCTTTCTTT. As protein: CASSSGQNTEAFF.

There are a few counts of this clonotype. This chain links TRBV15 with TRBJ1-5, with D possibly TRBD1 on 5 matching bases. Trimming removed 0 bases at V and 0 bases at J, with 9 bases between. The length of the CDR3 is 16 residues. CDR1 LNHNV and CDR2 YYDKDF come from the germline V gene (reference sequence). The CDR3 DNA reads TGTGCCACCAGCAGAGATCCGGGGGATAGCAATCAGCCCCAGCATTTT. As protein: CATSRDPGDSNQPQHF.

This clonotype was seen many times. The chain uses TRBV4-1 and TRBJ1-2; 7 bases fit TRBD1. Germline V CDR1 and CDR2: MGHRA, YSYEKL. The J segment lost 5 bases and the V segment lost 0 bases, leaving 15 bases of the junction unmatched. The length of the CDR3 is 18 residues. The CDR3 DNA follows: TGCGCCAGCAGCCAAGATGGAACAGGGGTGTGGAAATCATATGGCTACACCTTC. Its protein is CASSQDGTGVWKSYGYTF.

Note on this clonotype: This clone may be a read error of a much larger clone one base away. This chain's CDR3 is CASGKKSRSRPGLEVEQYF. For the CDR3, the DNA is TGTGCCAGCGGCAAAAAGTCGAGGTCCCGACCCGGTCTAGAGGTCGAGCAGTACTTC. The genes are TRBV21-1 and TRBJ2-7; the DNA was not compared with TRBD1, the D call given in the table. TRBV21-1 counts as a pseudogene. The length of the CDR3 is 19 residues.

This clonotype was seen more than once but under ten times. The gene calls are TRBV3-1 and TRBJ2-3; D possibly corresponds to TRBD2 (5 bases). This CDR3 comprises 16 residues. V was cut by 0 bases and J by 1 base, with 11 bases left in between. CDR1 LGHDT and CDR2 YNNKEL come from the germline V gene (reference sequence). The CDR3 region is CASSQEALGGTDTQYF. The CDR3 coding sequence is TGTGCCAGCAGCCAAGAGGCCCTCGGGGGCACAGATACGCAGTATTTT.

The chain is built from TRBV11-2 and TRBJ2-2; the match to TRBD2 covers 12 bases. Unmatched junction bases numbered 6, after V lost 10 bases and J lost 0 bases. The CDR3 is 16 residues long. From germline, CDR1 is SGHAT and CDR2 FQNNGV. The CDR3 sequence: CATRTSGAPNTGELFF. The CDR3 bases are TGTGCCACCCGGACTAGCGGGGCTCCGAACACCGGGGAGCTGTTTTTT.

V and J are TRBV6-8 and TRBJ2-2; perhaps D is TRBD1 or TRBD2 (6 bases each). With 6 bases removed from V and 1 base from J, the gap between germline ends came to 24 bases. The CDR3 sequence is 19 residues long. Germline lookup yields CDR1 MNHGY and CDR2 SAAAGT. The CDR3 loop reads CASSHTRGGTIENTGELFF. The CDR3 coding sequence is TGTGCCAGCAGCCATACAAGAGGGGGGACGATAGAGAACACCGGGGAGCTGTTTTTT.

The chain uses TRBV5-8 and TRBJ1-5, with 7 bases aligning to TRBD1. V gave up 5 bases and J gave up 3 bases; unmatched junction bases: 5. This CDR3 spans 14 amino acids. The germline gives CDR1 SGHTS, CDR2 YDEGEE. The CDR3 region is CASSYDRANQPQHF. The CDR3, as DNA: TGTGCCAGCAGTTACGACAGGGCCAATCAGCCCCAGCATTTT.

The chain carries TRBV7-2 and TRBJ1-3, with D maybe TRBD1 (5 bases). Per the germline V gene, CDR1 is SGHTA and CDR2 is FQGNSA. Trimming removed 3 bases at V and 0 bases at J, with 12 bases between. The CDR3 spans 16 residues. CDR3 nucleotides: TGTGCCAGCAGCTTGAACGGGGGTAACTCTGGAAACACCATATATTTT. Amino acids: CASSLNGGNSGNTIYF.

The V and J genes are TRBV20-1 and TRBJ2-7; tentative D call: TRBD2 (5 bases). Trimming stripped 5 bases from V and 3 bases from J, with 20 bases between. The germline CDR1 and CDR2 sequences are DFQATT and SNEGSKA (reference sequence). The CDR3 covers 15 residues. The CDR3 DNA sequence: TGCAGTGCTGCCCACCTGGAGAGCGGTAACTACGAGCAGTACTTC. It specifies CSAAHLESGNYEQYF.

Of note for this clonotype: The junction and the germline gene differ at one end; a read error may be behind it. V usage is TRBV7-7 and J usage is TRBJ2-3; D not certain. Germline V lookup: CDR1 SSHAT, CDR2 FNYEAQ (reference sequence). The CDR3 is 13 residues long. Here the CDR3 DNA reads TGTGCTAGCAGCCCTAAACCCGGGGATACGCAGTATTTT. This translates into CASSPKPGDTQYF.

V usage is TRBV24-1 and J usage is TRBJ2-1; possible D gene TRBD2, 7 bases. There are 16 residues in the CDR3. The V and J ends lost 5 bases and 2 bases respectively, with 15 bases between them. Germline CDR1 is KGHDR and CDR2 is SFDVKD. In nucleotides, the CDR3 is TGTGCCACCAGTGCTCACGAGGGGGGGACCTACAATGAGCAGTTCTTC. This translates into CATSAHEGGTYNEQFF.

The chain recombines TRBV5-4 with TRBJ2-3, with D tentatively TRBD2 (5 bases). Germline V gene data show CDR1 as SGHNT and CDR2 as YYREEE (reference sequence). The V and J ends lost 3 bases and 6 bases respectively, with 17 bases between them. The CDR3 runs 15 residues. The CDR3 region has the DNA TGTGCCAGCAGCTCGGAGGTAACGAGGTCGGATACGCAGTATTTT. As protein: CASSSEVTRSDTQYF.

This clonotype has a count of ten or more. This sequence joins TRBV4-3 and TRBJ2-5, with D perhaps matching TRBD1 (6 bases). The germline CDR1 and CDR2 sequences are LGHNA and YSLEER. V was shortened by 1 base and J by 0 bases, with 12 bases between the two germline ends. The CDR3 loop spans 16 amino acids. Here the CDR3 reads CASSQVRGWYQETQYF. The CDR3 nucleotides read TGCGCCAGCAGCCAAGTCAGGGGTTGGTACCAAGAGACCCAGTACTTC.

This clonotype was observed a few times. The chain couples TRBV6-5 to TRBJ1-4; a weak D match, TRBD1 (5 bases). The germline gives CDR1 MNHEY, CDR2 SVGAGI. V was cut by 7 bases and J by 4 bases, with 22 bases left in between. CDR3 length: 17 residues. CDR3 residues: CASTTRRGRQLNEKLFF. The CDR3 DNA reads TGTGCCAGCACCACCAGGAGAGGGAGACAGCTTAATGAAAAACTGTTTTTT.

This clonotype came up many times. The chain joins TRBV20-1 to TRBJ2-6; D is possibly TRBD1 (6 bases). The CDR3 totals 16 residues. The germline V and J ends were trimmed by 1 base and 1 base, with 11 bases remaining between them. Germline V gene sequence: CDR1 DFQATT, CDR2 SNEGSKA (reference sequence). The CDR3 DNA reads as TGCAGTGCTAGAGGGGACACAGGATCTGGGGCCAACGTCCTGACTTTC. It specifies CSARGDTGSGANVLTF.

This clonotype was seen many times. This chain joins TRBV12-3 or TRBV12-4 and TRBJ1-5; possible D gene TRBD1, 5 bases. The CDR3 covers 14 residues. The V end was cut by 1 base, the J end by 11 bases, with 15 bases between. CDR3 region: CASSLGQGAFAQHF. DNA for the CDR3: TGTGCCAGCAGTTTAGGGCAGGGTGCTTTTGCCCAGCATTTT.

This clonotype was recorded once. The chain couples TRBV28 to TRBJ1-2, with 7 bases aligning to TRBD1. The CDR3 is made up of 14 amino acids. The V and J ends lost 8 bases and 8 bases, in that order; junction bases with no gene match: 14. Looked up from germline, CDR1 is MDHEN and CDR2 is SYDVKM. This chain's CDR3 is CASRVPGQTGGYTF. The CDR3 DNA reads as TGTGCCAGCCGCGTACCGGGACAGACCGGAGGCTACACCTTC.

This clonotype turned up a few times. For the CDR3, the DNA is TGCGCCAGCAGAAGCACTGACGGGACCACCGGGGAGCTGTTTTTT. The encoded protein is CASRSTDGTTGELFF. The chain carries TRBV10-2 and TRBJ2-2, with D perhaps given as TRBD1 or TRBD2 (5 bases each). Trimming pared 6 bases from V and 4 bases from J, leaving 15 bases between. This CDR3 is built from 15 residues. CDR1 and CDR2 (germline): WSHSY, SAAADI.

This clonotype appeared many times. The chain combines TRBV15 with TRBJ2-3; D remains ambiguous. The length of the CDR3 is 14 residues. Deletions cut 0 bases from V and 6 bases from J, with 10 bases between. Germline values: CDR1 LNHNV, CDR2 YYDKDF (reference sequence). Here the CDR3 DNA reads TGTGCCACCAGCAGAGAGAGTTCGTCGGATACGCAGTATTTT. Its protein product is CATSRESSSDTQYF.

This clonotype was seen repeatedly, ten times or more. V gene TRBV4-1 combines with J gene TRBJ2-1; TRBD1 aligns across 7 bases. Germline V gene data show CDR1 as MGHRA and CDR2 as YSYEKL. V lost 5 bases to trimming and J lost 2 bases; unmatched junction nucleotides: 9. This CDR3 has 16 amino acids. For the CDR3, the DNA is TGCGCCAGCAGCTCACTTACAGGGGACACCTACAATGAGCAGTTCTTC. Translated: CASSSLTGDTYNEQFF.

Only a few counts were recorded for this clonotype. The chain employs TRBV5-4 and TRBJ2-2; D uncertain. Trimming left V 6 bases short and J 7 bases short, with 10 bases between. The germline CDR1 and CDR2 sequences are SGHNT and YYREEE (reference sequence). The CDR3 runs 12 residues. CDR3 protein: CASTLDVGELFF. CDR3 sequence (DNA): TGTGCCAGCACCCTGGACGTCGGGGAGCTGTTTTTT.

This clonotype occurred many times. V is TRBV14 and J is TRBJ1-1; D uncertain. The CDR3 covers 13 residues. Trimming left V 4 bases short and J 3 bases short, with 9 bases between. Germline V gives CDR1 SGHDN, CDR2 FVKESK. The CDR3 DNA reads TGTGCCAGCAGCCCCCCGGATCACACTGAAGCTTTCTTT. This sequence encodes CASSPPDHTEAFF.

This clonotype is deemed medium-sized. The J gene is TRBJ2-2, the V gene TRBV7-2; TRBD2 agrees at 15 bases. The CDR3 sequence is 18 residues long. Per the germline V gene, CDR1 is SGHTA and CDR2 is FQGNSA. Trimming removed 5 bases from V and 4 bases from J; junction bases left unmatched: 8. The DNA for the CDR3 is TGTGCCAGCAGCCCCGCGGGACTAGCGGGGGGTCGCACCGGGGAGCTGTTTTTT. Its protein is CASSPAGLAGGRTGELFF. The full variable domain, rest sourced from reference TRBV7-2 and TRBJ2-2, is GAGVSQSPSNKVTEKGKDVELRCDPISGHTALYWYRQSLGQGLEFLIYFQGNSAPDKSGLPSDRFSAERTGGSVSTLTIQRTQQEDSAVYLCASSPAGLAGGRTGELFFGEGSRLTVL.

The chain has TRBV7-2 and TRBJ2-2, with a possible D match to TRBD2 (5 bases). The length of the CDR3 is 14 residues. V was cut by 0 bases and J by 4 bases, with 6 bases left in between. CDR1 and CDR2 (germline): SGHTA, FQGNSA. CDR3 nucleotide sequence: TGTGCCAGCAGCTTAGCTCGGGGCACCGGGGAGCTGTTTTTT. Translating gives CASSLARGTGELFF. Full variable domain (outside the CDR3, taken from reference TRBV7-2 and TRBJ2-2): GAGVSQSPSNKVTEKGKDVELRCDPISGHTALYWYRQSLGQGLEFLIYFQGNSAPDKSGLPSDRFSAERTGGSVSTLTIQRTQQEDSAVYLCASSLARGTGELFFGEGSRLTVL.